Described below is a single T cell receptor beta chain sequence and its context. Its antigen is as yet unknown. Next came a second PCR, run for roughly 7 to 12 cycles, which used a sample-barcoded 5' primer along with a J-beta primer mix. MiXCR was run by TCRdb on the 5' RACE reads, yielding one entry per CDR3 protein. This table holds 1.5 million to 2 million distinct CDR3 sequences, approximately 32% found once. The data belong to a study of blood T cells in healthy people across ages. Study observations and caveats: Since the PBMCs were unsorted, naive and antigen-experienced cells could not be conclusively compared. Older age went with lower TCR beta diversity per million T cells, in a roughly linear way.

CDR3 length equals 10 residues. V lost 3 bases and J lost 7, with 0 bases in between. CDR1 MGHDK and CDR2 SYGVNS come from the germline V gene. This TCR was recovered from a woman in her thirties in good health. The chain recombines TRBV25-1 with TRBJ1-4, with unresolved D. The sample was blood. The CDR3 DNA reads as TGTGCCAGCAGTGATGAAAAACTGTTTTTT. Amino acids: CASSDEKLFF.